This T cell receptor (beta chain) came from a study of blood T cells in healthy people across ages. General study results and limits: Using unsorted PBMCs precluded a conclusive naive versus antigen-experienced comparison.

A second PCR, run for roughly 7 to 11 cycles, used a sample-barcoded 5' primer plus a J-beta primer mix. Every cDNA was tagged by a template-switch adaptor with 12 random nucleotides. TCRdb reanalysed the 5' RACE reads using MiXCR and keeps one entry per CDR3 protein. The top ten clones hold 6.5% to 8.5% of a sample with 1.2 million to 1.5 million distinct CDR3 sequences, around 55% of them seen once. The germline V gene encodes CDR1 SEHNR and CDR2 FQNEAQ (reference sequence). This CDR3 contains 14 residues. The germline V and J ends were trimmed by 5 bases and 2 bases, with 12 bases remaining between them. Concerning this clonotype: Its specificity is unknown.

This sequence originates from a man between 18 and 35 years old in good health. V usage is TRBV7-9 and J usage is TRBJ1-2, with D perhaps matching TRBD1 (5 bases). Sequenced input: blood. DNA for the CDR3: TGTGCCAGCAGCCCCGGGACGCAGAACTATGGCTACACCTTC. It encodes CASSPGTQNYGYTF.